The entry below gives a single T cell receptor beta chain sequence along with its context. Its target is not known. Germline CDR1 and CDR2: KGHSH and LQKENI. Between the trimmed V and J ends, which lost 3 bases and 4 bases, there was a span of 11 bases. CDR3 size: 14 residues. This record comes from a study of shared clonotypes between healthy human individuals. Study-wide findings and caveats: Memory subsets had estimated richness that was generally smaller than that of naive subsets. All-four-donor shared clonotypes had higher generation probabilities than non-shared clonotypes did. With a handful of donors compared, around 4.7% of naive CD4 clonotypes were shared.

The method was immunoSEQ multiplex PCR; TCRdb's version includes in-frame clones alone and lacks a portion of them. This table has approximately 1.4 million clones, nearly 99% appearing once. The V and J genes are TRBV18 and TRBJ2-3; D gene ambiguous. This TCR was sampled from a man aged 25 to 45 in good health. The sequenced material came from naive CD4+ T cells sorted from blood. The subset: CD45RA+ positively selected. CDR3 loop: CASSPIPVSDTQYF. CDR3 bases: TGTGCCAGCTCACCGATACCTGTGTCAGATACGCAGTATTTT.